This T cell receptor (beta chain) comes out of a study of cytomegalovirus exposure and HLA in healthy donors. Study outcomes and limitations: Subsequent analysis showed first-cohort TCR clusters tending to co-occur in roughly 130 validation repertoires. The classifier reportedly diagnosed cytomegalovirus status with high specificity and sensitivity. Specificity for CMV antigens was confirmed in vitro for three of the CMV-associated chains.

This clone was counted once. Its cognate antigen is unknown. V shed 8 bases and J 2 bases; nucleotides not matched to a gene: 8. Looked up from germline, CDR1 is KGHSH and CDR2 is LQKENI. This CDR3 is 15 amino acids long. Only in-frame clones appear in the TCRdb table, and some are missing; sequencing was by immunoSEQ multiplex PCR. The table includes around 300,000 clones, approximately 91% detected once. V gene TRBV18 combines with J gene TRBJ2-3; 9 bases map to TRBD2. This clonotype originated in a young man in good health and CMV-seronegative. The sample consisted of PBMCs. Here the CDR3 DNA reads TGTGCCAGCCAAGGAGGCGGGGGGGTCACAGATACGCAGTATTTT. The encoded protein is CASQGGGGVTDTQYF.